The 18 T cell receptor beta chains in this list originate from one sample, sequenced in a study of cytomegalovirus exposure and HLA in healthy donors. 13 Jbeta primers and 60 Vbeta primers were used for the PCR. Profiled with immunoSEQ multiplex PCR; TCRdb holds only in-frame clones, not every one. The repertoire table contains about 130,000 clones. Material for sequencing was PBMCs. These receptors were taken from a man younger than 35 in good health and CMV-seronegative.

The chain carries TRBV11-1 and TRBJ2-2; TRBD2 might be the D (6 bases). The germline CDR1 and CDR2 sequences are SGHAT and FQDESV (reference sequence). With 1 base removed from V and 1 base from J, the gap between germline ends came to 13 bases. The CDR3 loop spans 17 amino acids. DNA for the CDR3: TGTGCCAGCAGCTTAGATGGTGGAGGGCAGAACACCGGGGAGCTGTTTTTT. This gives the protein CASSLDGGGQNTGELFF.

The V and J genes are TRBV2 and TRBJ2-1; no definite D call. The CDR3 loop spans 12 amino acids. The germline V and J ends were trimmed by 10 bases and 6 bases, with 13 bases remaining between them. From germline, CDR1 is SNHLY and CDR2 FYNNEI. CDR3 in DNA: TGTGCCACTCCAGCGAGTCCCAATGAGCAGTTCTTC. Amino acid sequence: CATPASPNEQFF.

This chain links TRBV19 with TRBJ2-2; 11 nucleotides match TRBD2. The CDR3 extends over 17 amino acids. Trimming removed 0 bases from V and 7 bases from J; junction bases left unmatched: 7. Germline V lookup: CDR1 LNHDA, CDR2 SQIVND (reference sequence). The CDR3 DNA follows: TGTGCCAGTAGTATAGACTCTTTAGGGACTAGCGGCGGGGAGCTGTTTTTT. Its translation is CASSIDSLGTSGGELFF.

For this clone: Other DNA sequences from this sample encode an identical CDR3 as well. The chain carries TRBV11-3 and TRBJ2-7; no reliable D call. CDR3 length: 12 amino acids. Germline CDR1 reads SGHNT; CDR2 reads YENEEA. Trimming took 0 bases from V and 4 from J, leaving 4 bases between them. CDR3 DNA sequence: TGTGCCAGCAGCTTAGATACTTACGAGCAGTACTTC. It encodes CASSLDTYEQYF.

This chain uses TRBV15 with TRBJ1-1, with D perhaps matching TRBD1 (5 bases). The CDR3 covers 17 residues. Germline V CDR1 and CDR2: LNHNV, YYDKDF (reference sequence). V shed 0 bases and J shed 1 base, with 15 bases lying between them. The chain's CDR3 is CATSRDPAGRRNTEAFF. CDR3 sequence (DNA): TGTGCCACCAGCAGAGATCCGGCAGGGCGGAGGAACACTGAAGCTTTCTTT.

The chain is built from TRBV7-9 and TRBJ2-7; TRBD2 is a possible D gene (6 bases). Germline V gene data show CDR1 as SEHNR and CDR2 as FQNEAQ (reference sequence). The V gene lost 5 bases and the J gene lost 0 bases, with 8 bases spanning the gap. This CDR3 has 13 residues. The CDR3 DNA is TGTGCCAGCAGCGTCGGGAGCTCCTACGAGCAGTACTTC. Protein sequence: CASSVGSSYEQYF.

The gene calls are TRBV10-3 and TRBJ2-1, with D possibly being TRBD2 (5 bases). The CDR3 length is 15 residues. The V end was cut by 6 bases, the J end by 0 bases, with 12 bases between. Germline V gives CDR1 ENHRY, CDR2 SYGVKD. The CDR3 region is CAISGAESSYNEQFF. The CDR3 DNA sequence: TGTGCCATCAGCGGAGCGGAGAGCTCCTACAATGAGCAGTTCTTC.

CDR3 DNA sequence: TGTGCCAGCAGCTCGACACCTGAGATGGGGCAGTACTTC. Translating gives CASSSTPEMGQYF. V is TRBV7-2 and J is TRBJ2-7; no firm D call. The V gene lost 4 bases and the J gene lost 9 bases, with 16 bases spanning the gap. Germline-derived CDR1 and CDR2 are SGHTA and FQGNSA. The CDR3 is 13 residues long.

The chain joins TRBV15 to TRBJ1-6; TRBD1 might be the D (5 bases). The CDR3 consists of 14 residues. V lost 0 bases and J 10 bases, leaving 10 bases between the germline ends. CDR1 is LNHNV and CDR2 is YYDKDF in the germline V gene (reference sequence). The CDR3 region is CATSRDRARSPLHF. The CDR3 DNA is TGTGCCACCAGCAGAGACAGGGCGCGATCACCCCTCCACTTT. Based on the CDR3 plus reference TRBV15 and TRBJ1-6, the full variable domain is DAMVIQNPRYQVTQFGKPVTLSCSQTLNHNVMYWYQQKSSQAPKLLFHYYDKDFNNEADTPDNFQSRRPNTSFCFLDIRSPGLGDTAMYLCATSRDRARSPLHFGNGTRLTVT.

The V and J genes are TRBV5-1 and TRBJ2-7, with a possible D match to TRBD1 (6 bases). Germline V CDR1 and CDR2: SGHRS, YFSETQ. This CDR3 has 14 amino acids. V lost 3 bases, J lost 2 bases, and 12 bases lay in between. The CDR3 loop reads CASSSPGTPYEQYF. CDR3 bases: TGCGCCAGCAGCTCCCCCGGGACACCCTACGAGCAGTACTTC.

The chain links TRBV10-1 to TRBJ2-7; D is perhaps TRBD1 (5 bases). The length of the CDR3 is 17 residues. Germline V gene data show CDR1 as WNHNN and CDR2 as SYGVQD (reference sequence). Trimming shortened V by 0 bases and J by 3 bases, and 18 bases separated the two germline ends. In nucleotides, the CDR3 is TGCGCCAGCAGTGAGTCGAAGTTCTGCCAGGGCAACTACGAGCAGTACTTC. Protein: CASSESKFCQGNYEQYF.

The CDR3 loop reads CASSLAGGGPGELFF. The CDR3 DNA reads TGTGCCAGCAGCTTAGCGGGAGGGGGTCCCGGGGAGCTGTTTTTT. V is TRBV6-5 and J is TRBJ2-2, with 11 positions matching TRBD2. The CDR3 loop spans 15 amino acids. The germline CDR1 and CDR2 sequences are MNHEY and SVGAGI. V gave up 6 bases and J gave up 6 bases; unmatched junction bases: 6.

This sequence joins TRBV27 and TRBJ2-3; 8 bases align to TRBD1. V was pared by 5 bases and J by 6 bases, with 25 bases of the junction left unmatched. This CDR3 has 20 amino acids. Per the germline V gene, CDR1 is MNHEY and CDR2 is SMNVEV (reference sequence). The CDR3 is CASSTRELSSGQGLMDTQYF. The CDR3 nucleotides are TGTGCCAGCAGTACGCGCGAGCTTTCGAGTGGACAGGGTCTTATGGATACGCAGTATTTT.

This chain links TRBV28 with TRBJ1-2; no clear D gene. V lost 6 bases and J 5 bases, leaving 13 bases between the germline ends. This CDR3 has 13 amino acids. The germline V gene has CDR1 MDHEN and CDR2 SYDVKM. The CDR3 protein is CASSVRGPYGYTF. Here the CDR3 DNA reads TGTGCCAGCAGCGTCAGAGGCCCGTATGGCTACACCTTC.

This chain links TRBV5-4 with TRBJ2-1; D not resolved. V lost 2 bases and J lost 6, with 3 bases in between. Germline-derived CDR1 and CDR2 are SGHNT and YYREEE (reference sequence). The CDR3 extends over 11 amino acids. CDR3 nucleotide sequence: TGTGCCAGCAGCTTTAGCAATGAGCAGTTCTTC. This encodes CASSFSNEQFF. Drawing the rest from reference TRBV5-4 and TRBJ2-1, the complete variable domain is ETGVTQSPTHLIKTRGQQVTLRCSSQSGHNTVSWYQQALGQGPQFIFQYYREEENGRGNFPPRFSGLQFPNYSSELNVNALELDDSALYLCASSFSNEQFFGPGTRLTVL.

On this clone: Other DNA sequences in this sample translate to the same CDR3. The chain has TRBV9 and TRBJ1-1; D possibly corresponds to TRBD1 (5 bases). The CDR3 spans 13 residues. CDR1 is SGDLS and CDR2 is YYNGEE in the germline V gene. Trimming took off 4 bases at V and 4 bases at J, with 11 bases between the two ends. DNA for the CDR3: TGTGCCAGCAGCCCGGGGGGGAGCACTGAAGCTTTCTTT. Protein sequence: CASSPGGSTEAFF.

The J gene is TRBJ1-2, the V gene TRBV10-3; 9 bases agree with TRBD1. The CDR3 has 17 amino acids. The germline V gene has CDR1 ENHRY and CDR2 SYGVKD. J was trimmed by 0 bases and V by 6 bases; bases with no gene match: 11. Here the CDR3 reads CAIRPGTGNLANYGYTF. The CDR3 DNA follows: TGTGCCATCAGGCCCGGGACAGGGAATTTGGCTAACTATGGCTACACCTTC.

The rearrangement uses TRBV6-5 and TRBJ2-1, with 8 bases identical to TRBD2. This CDR3 region has 15 residues. The V gene's germline CDR1 is MNHEY and CDR2 SVGAGI. Germline trimming cut 5 bases from V and 0 bases from J; bases unmatched to any gene: 3. The CDR3 sequence is CASSPGLDSYNEQFF. The CDR3 nucleotides read TGTGCCAGCAGTCCGGGACTAGACTCCTACAATGAGCAGTTCTTC.